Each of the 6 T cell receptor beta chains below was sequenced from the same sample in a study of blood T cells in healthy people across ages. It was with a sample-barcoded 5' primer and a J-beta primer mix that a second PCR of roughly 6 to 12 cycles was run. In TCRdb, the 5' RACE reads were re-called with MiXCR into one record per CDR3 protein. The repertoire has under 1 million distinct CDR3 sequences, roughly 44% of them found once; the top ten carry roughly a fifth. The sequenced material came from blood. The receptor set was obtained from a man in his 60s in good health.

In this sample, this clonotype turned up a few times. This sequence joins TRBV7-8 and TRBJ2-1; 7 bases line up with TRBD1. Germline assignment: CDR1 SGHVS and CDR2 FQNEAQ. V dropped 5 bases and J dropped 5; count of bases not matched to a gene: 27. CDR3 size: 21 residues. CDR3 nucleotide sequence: TGTGCCAGCAGCCCAAGAACGACAGGGATCGCCTCCACTCGACCTCACAATGAGCAGTTCTTC. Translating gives CASSPRTTGIASTRPHNEQFF.

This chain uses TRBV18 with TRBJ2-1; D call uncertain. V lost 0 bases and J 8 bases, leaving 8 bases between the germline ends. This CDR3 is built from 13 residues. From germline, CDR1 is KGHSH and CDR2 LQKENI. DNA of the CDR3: TGTGCCAGCTCACCACCGATGATTCATGAGCAGTTCTTC. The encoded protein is CASSPPMIHEQFF. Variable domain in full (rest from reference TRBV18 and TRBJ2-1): NAGVMQNPRHLVRRRGQEARLRCSPMKGHSHVYWYRQLPEEGLKFMVYLQKENIIDESGMPKERFSAEFPKEGPSILRIQQVVRGDSAAYFCASSPPMIHEQFFGPGTRLTVL.

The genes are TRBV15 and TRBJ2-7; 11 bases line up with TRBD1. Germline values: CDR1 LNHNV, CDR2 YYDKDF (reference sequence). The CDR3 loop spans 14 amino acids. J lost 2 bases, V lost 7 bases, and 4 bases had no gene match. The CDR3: CATTSDRGPYEQYF. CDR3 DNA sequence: TGTGCCACCACCTCGGACAGGGGGCCCTACGAGCAGTACTTC. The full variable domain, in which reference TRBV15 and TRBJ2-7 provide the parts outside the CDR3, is DAMVIQNPRYQVTQFGKPVTLSCSQTLNHNVMYWYQQKSSQAPKLLFHYYDKDFNNEADTPDNFQSRRPNTSFCFLDIRSPGLGDTAMYLCATTSDRGPYEQYFGPGTRLTVT.

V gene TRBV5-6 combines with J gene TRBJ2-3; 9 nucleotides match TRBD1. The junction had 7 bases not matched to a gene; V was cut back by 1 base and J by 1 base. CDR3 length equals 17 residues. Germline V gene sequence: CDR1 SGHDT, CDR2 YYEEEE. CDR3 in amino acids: CASSLLSGQGGTDTQYF. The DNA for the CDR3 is TGTGCCAGCAGCTTGTTGTCGGGACAGGGTGGCACAGATACGCAGTATTTT.

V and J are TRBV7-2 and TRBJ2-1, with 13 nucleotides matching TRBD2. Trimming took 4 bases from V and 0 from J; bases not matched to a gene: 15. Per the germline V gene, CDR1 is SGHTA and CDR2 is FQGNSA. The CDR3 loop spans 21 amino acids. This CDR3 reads CASSSREMGLAGKGSYNEQFF. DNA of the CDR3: TGTGCCAGCAGCTCGCGAGAAATGGGACTAGCGGGAAAAGGCTCCTACAATGAGCAGTTCTTC.

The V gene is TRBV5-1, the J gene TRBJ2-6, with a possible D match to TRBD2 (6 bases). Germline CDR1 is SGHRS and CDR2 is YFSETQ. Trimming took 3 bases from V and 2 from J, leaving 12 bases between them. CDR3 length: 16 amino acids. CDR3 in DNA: TGCGCCAGCAGCTCCGCGGGGATAACTGGGGCCAACGTCCTGACTTTC. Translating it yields CASSSAGITGANVLTF.